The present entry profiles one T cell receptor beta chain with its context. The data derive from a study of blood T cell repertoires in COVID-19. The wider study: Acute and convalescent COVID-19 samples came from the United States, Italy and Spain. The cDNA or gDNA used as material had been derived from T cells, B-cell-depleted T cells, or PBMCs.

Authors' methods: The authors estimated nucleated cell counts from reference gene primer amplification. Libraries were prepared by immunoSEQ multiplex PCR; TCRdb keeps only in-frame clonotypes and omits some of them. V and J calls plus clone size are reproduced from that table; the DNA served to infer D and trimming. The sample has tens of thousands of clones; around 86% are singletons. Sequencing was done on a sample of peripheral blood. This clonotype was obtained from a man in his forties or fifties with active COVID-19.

CDR3 DNA: TGTGCCAGCAGTTACAGTTCCCTGGACAGGGACGAGCAGTACTTC. Translated, it gives CASSYSSLDRDEQYF. The rearrangement links TRBV6-2 or TRBV6-3 to TRBJ2-7; 8 bases agree with TRBD1. Germline trimming cut 2 bases from V and 5 bases from J; bases unmatched to any gene: 8. The length of the CDR3 is 15 residues. Germline CDR1 is MNHEY and CDR2 is SVGEGT.